The clone carrying this TCR beta chain was observed a single time. The antigen is undetermined. All patients picked for sequencing had shown, by flow cytometry, an expansion of CD8+CD57+ cells. The study sampled blood from patients who had received no therapy. The data originate from a study of CD8+CD57+ T cells in acquired aplastic anemia. Broader study findings: It was found that some 31 CD8+ CDR3 sequences were shared between patients and controls. With respect to CD8+ Simpson's diversity, patients and controls did not differ significantly.

CDR1 and CDR2 from the germline V gene are LNHDA and SQIVND (reference sequence). Germline trimming cut 5 bases from V and 2 bases from J; bases unmatched to any gene: 7. The CDR3 has 15 amino acids. The TCR beta profiling, which covered VDJ combination and CDR3 sequence, was carried out using genomic DNA as the template. In TCRdb, the reads were re-called with MiXCR into one record per CDR3 protein. The sample contains about 98,000 distinct CDR3 sequences, around 62% of which appear only once. The sequence derives from a human donor with aplastic anemia. This chain joins TRBV19 and TRBJ2-3, with TRBD2 identical over 7 bases. Source material: sorted CD4+, CD8+, or CD8+CD57+ T cells (not recorded which) from PBMCs. The DNA for the CDR3 is TGTGCCAGTAGTCTAGCGGCAATTTACACAGATACGCAGTATTTT. Its translation: CASSLAAIYTDTQYF.